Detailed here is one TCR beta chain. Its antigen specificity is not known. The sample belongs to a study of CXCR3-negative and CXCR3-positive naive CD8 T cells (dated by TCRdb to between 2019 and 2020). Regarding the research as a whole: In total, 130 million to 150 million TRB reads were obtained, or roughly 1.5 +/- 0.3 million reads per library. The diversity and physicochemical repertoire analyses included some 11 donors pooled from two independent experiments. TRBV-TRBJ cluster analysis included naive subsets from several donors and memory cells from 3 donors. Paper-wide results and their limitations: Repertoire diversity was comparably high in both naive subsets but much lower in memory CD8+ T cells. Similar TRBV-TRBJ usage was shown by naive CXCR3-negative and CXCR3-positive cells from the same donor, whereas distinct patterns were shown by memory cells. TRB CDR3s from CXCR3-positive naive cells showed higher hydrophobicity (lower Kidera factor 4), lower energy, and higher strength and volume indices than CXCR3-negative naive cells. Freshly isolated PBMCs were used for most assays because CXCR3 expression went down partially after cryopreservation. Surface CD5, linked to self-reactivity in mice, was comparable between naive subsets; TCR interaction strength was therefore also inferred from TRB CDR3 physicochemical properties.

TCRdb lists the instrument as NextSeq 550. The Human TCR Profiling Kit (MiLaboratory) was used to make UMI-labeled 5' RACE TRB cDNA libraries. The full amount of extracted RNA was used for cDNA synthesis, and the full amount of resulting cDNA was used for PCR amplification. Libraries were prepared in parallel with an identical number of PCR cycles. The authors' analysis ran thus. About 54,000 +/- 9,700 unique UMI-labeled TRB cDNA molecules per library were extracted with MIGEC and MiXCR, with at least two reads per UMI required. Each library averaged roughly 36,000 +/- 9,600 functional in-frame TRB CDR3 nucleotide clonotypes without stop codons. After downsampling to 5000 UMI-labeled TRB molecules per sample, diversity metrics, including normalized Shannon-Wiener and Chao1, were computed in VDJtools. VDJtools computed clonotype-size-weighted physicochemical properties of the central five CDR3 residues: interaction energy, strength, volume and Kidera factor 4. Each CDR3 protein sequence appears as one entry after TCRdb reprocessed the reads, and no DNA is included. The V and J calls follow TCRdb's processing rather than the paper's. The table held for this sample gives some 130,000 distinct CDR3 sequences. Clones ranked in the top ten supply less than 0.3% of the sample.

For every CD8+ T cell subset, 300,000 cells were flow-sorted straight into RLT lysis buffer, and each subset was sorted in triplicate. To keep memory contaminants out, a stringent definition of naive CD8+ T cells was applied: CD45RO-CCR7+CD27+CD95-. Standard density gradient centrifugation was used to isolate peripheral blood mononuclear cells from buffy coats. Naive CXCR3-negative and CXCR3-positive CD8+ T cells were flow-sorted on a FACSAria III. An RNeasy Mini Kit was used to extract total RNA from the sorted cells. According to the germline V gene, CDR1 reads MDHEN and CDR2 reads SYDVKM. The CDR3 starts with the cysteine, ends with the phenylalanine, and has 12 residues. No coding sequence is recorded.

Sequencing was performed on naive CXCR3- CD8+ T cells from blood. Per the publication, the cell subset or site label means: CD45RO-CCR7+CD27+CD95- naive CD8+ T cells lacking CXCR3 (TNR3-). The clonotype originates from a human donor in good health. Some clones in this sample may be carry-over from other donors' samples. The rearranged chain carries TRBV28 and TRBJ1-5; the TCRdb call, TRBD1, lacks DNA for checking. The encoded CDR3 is CASGQGAQPQHF.